Sequencing of this T cell receptor (beta chain) was carried out in a study of cytomegalovirus exposure and HLA in healthy donors. General study results and limits: In a later analysis, TCR beta V- and J-gene trimming was associated with a missense DCLRE1C variant. Sequencing likely produced, as an artifact, a cluster of highly shared sequence variants. Rare sequences made up most TCRs, while some public TCRs were found in many donors. Relative to the approximately 700-donor mean, N-insertions were reportedly fewer in an Asian-associated ancestry cluster in a later analysis.

With 4 bases clipped from V and 4 bases from J, the junction kept 3 bases outside the gene matches. Per the germline V gene, CDR1 is MNHEY and CDR2 is SMNVEV (reference sequence). This CDR3 comprises 16 residues. The table lists this clone with a few counts. No antigen is known for it. PCR was performed using 60 Vbeta and 13 Jbeta primers. Profiled with immunoSEQ multiplex PCR; TCRdb holds only in-frame clones, not every one. The sample holds fewer than 200,000 clones, roughly 74% seen once. The sample consisted of PBMCs. V gene TRBV27 combines with J gene TRBJ2-1; TRBD2 matches 14 bases. The TCR was taken from a woman aged 30 to 39 in good health and CMV-seronegative. This chain's CDR3 is CASSSGLAGEYNEQFF. The CDR3, as DNA: TGTGCCAGCAGTTCGGGACTAGCGGGAGAGTACAATGAGCAGTTCTTC.